Listed below are T cell receptor beta chains from one sample, sequenced in a study of T cells in Graves' hyperthyroidism and ophthalmopathy. TCRdb re-called the multiplex PCR reads with MiXCR, one entry per CDR3 protein. Here the sample spans around 600,000 distinct CDR3 sequences, more than 15% being singletons. Sequencing was performed on blood. All receptors derive from a woman aged 40 to 49 with Graves' ophthalmopathy. Both conserved end residues are part of each CDR3. Each record gives: V gene, clone size, CDR3 protein. The size entry is marked missing in some rows and otherwise reads once, few, many or a size class.

V gene: TRBV6-1
clone size: many
CDR3 protein: CASSRVGLASEQYF

V gene: TRBV24-1
clone size: few
CDR3 protein: CATGFRGYTF

V gene: TRBV15
clone size: NA
CDR3 protein: CATSSSRWGAEPKHF

V gene: TRBV29-1
clone size: NA
CDR3 protein: CSVGLSARDSASYEQYF

V gene: TRBV6-1
clone size: few
CDR3 protein: CASSRGTGPVNTEAFF

V gene: TRBV9
clone size: few
CDR3 protein: CASSVGQGYETQYF

V gene: TRBV6-1
clone size: NA
CDR3 protein: CASRPWGGGSTDTQYF

V gene: TRBV20-1
clone size: many
CDR3 protein: CSAAAAGRTDTQYF

V gene: TRBV20-1
clone size: many
CDR3 protein: CSARGGPEAFF

V gene: TRBV10-3
clone size: many
CDR3 protein: CAISEPDYGYTF

V gene: TRBV9
clone size: NA
CDR3 protein: CASSETGVESPLHF

V gene: TRBV7-2
clone size: NA
CDR3 protein: CASSQGGSGPTDTQYF

V gene: TRBV4-1
clone size: NA
CDR3 protein: CASSQVARGSTGELFF

V gene: TRBV10-3
clone size: once
CDR3 protein: CAISESTGLSYEQYF

V gene: TRBV19
clone size: NA
CDR3 protein: CASSPWTSGRANEQFF

V gene: TRBV5-1
clone size: many
CDR3 protein: CASSLNGVPKNIQYF

V gene: TRBV11-1
clone size: many
CDR3 protein: CASSFGTKETQYF

V gene: TRBV27
clone size: many
CDR3 protein: CASSSGTGGRNEQFF

V gene: TRBV5-4
clone size: NA
CDR3 protein: CASSAWTGGTEAFF

V gene: TRBV20-1
clone size: many
CDR3 protein: CSARVASGRSDGYEQYF

V gene: TRBV5-1
clone size: few
CDR3 protein: CASRWGQETQYF

V gene: TRBV5-4
clone size: NA
CDR3 protein: CASGGQGDYEQYF

V gene: TRBV20-1
clone size: many
CDR3 protein: CSARRGDWETQYF

V gene: TRBV2
clone size: many
CDR3 protein: CASSEYAARDPANYGYTF

V gene: TRBV15
clone size: few
CDR3 protein: CATSRDRGSGDFTDTQYF

V gene: TRBV7-2
clone size: few
CDR3 protein: CASSLGQGTSGNTIYF

V gene: TRBV6-1
clone size: many
CDR3 protein: CASRLGSGRATVGELFF

V gene: TRBV7-8
clone size: few
CDR3 protein: CASSYIGTGSTEAFF

V gene: TRBV30
clone size: NA
CDR3 protein: CAWSVRGATGTLPTPLHF

V gene: TRBV30
clone size: few
CDR3 protein: CAWSGDGYQPQHF

V gene: TRBV20-1
clone size: once
CDR3 protein: CSATPTGPNQPQHF

V gene: TRBV3-1
clone size: many
CDR3 protein: CASSQVGIFYEQYF

V gene: TRBV5-8
clone size: many
CDR3 protein: CASDRGGSTDTQYF

V gene: TRBV7-9
clone size: few
CDR3 protein: CASSYSGTRVAFF

V gene: TRBV6-1
clone size: many
CDR3 protein: CASSFYRGSTEAFF

V gene: TRBV24-1
clone size: NA
CDR3 protein: CATSATGGWDEQFF

V gene: TRBV24-1
clone size: few
CDR3 protein: CATSDLHLEGNGGSNQPQHF

V gene: TRBV5-1
clone size: many
CDR3 protein: CASSLPSTGQTEAFF

V gene: TRBV3-1
clone size: many
CDR3 protein: CASSRTETYEQYF

V gene: TRBV18
clone size: many
CDR3 protein: CASSPAGQRQETQYF

V gene: TRBV7-8
clone size: NA
CDR3 protein: CASSLSGKSGYTF

V gene: TRBV2
clone size: many
CDR3 protein: CASSVLSNTGELFF

V gene: TRBV7-2
clone size: NA
CDR3 protein: CAGTGGYGYTF

V gene: TRBV4-1
clone size: few
CDR3 protein: CASSQTGMDYEQYF

V gene: TRBV7-6
clone size: many
CDR3 protein: CASSSLAGVTTDTQYF

V gene: TRBV20-1
clone size: many
CDR3 protein: CSARRTNGGEQYF

V gene: TRBV9
clone size: many
CDR3 protein: CASSVATFRDRSSYEQYF

V gene: TRBV7-9
clone size: NA
CDR3 protein: CASSLLGQRSEQFF

V gene: TRBV25-1
clone size: NA
CDR3 protein: CASSSHSGEFTLHF

V gene: TRBV20-1
clone size: few
CDR3 protein: CSASPPGTGGTTQHF

V gene: TRBV18
clone size: NA
CDR3 protein: CASLAGQGPETQYF

V gene: TRBV2
clone size: many
CDR3 protein: CASSDQYNEQFF

V gene: TRBV27
clone size: few
CDR3 protein: CASRDPGQGNSPLHF

V gene: TRBV30
clone size: NA
CDR3 protein: CAFKVAGANVLTF

V gene: TRBV20-1
clone size: few
CDR3 protein: CSTGLRDQPQHF